The rows below give T cell receptor beta chains drawn from one sample of a study of T-cell memory formation after mild COVID-19. TCRdb processed the 5' RACE reads anew with MiXCR; each CDR3 protein has one entry. The sample has 300,000 to 400,000 distinct CDR3 sequences, approximately 14% seen once; the top ten hold approximately 20%. The sample taken for sequencing was PBMCs or a T cell subset sorted from them (not recorded which). The receptors shown here come from a man aged 18 to 30 who had mild COVID-19 (a few samples of this study predate the infection). Cell type and time point are not known. Both conserved end residues are part of each CDR3. A D gene is named only where the DNA matches it firmly. Expanded clones get a size class; other rows say once, few or many, or leave the size out.

TRBD2	many	TRBV30	TRBJ2-3	CAWSVLAYGSTDTQYF	TGTGCCTGGAGTGTACTAGCGTACGGTAGCACAGATACGCAGTATTTT
.	.	TRBV15	TRBJ1-1	CATSRDGGLNTEAFF	TGTGCCACCAGCAGAGATGGCGGATTGAACACTGAAGCTTTCTTT
.	few	TRBV10-3	TRBJ2-7	CAITGDKGYEQYF	TGTGCCATCACGGGGGATAAGGGCTACGAGCAGTACTTC
.	.	TRBV2	TRBJ2-5	CASSADYPRQETQYF	TGTGCCAGCAGTGCGGACTATCCAAGGCAAGAGACCCAGTACTTC
.	.	TRBV18	TRBJ2-5	CASSQGEETQYF	TGTGCCAGCTCACAGGGAGAAGAGACCCAGTACTTC
.	once	TRBV4-2	TRBJ1-2	CASSQENRPNYGYTF	TGTGCCAGCAGCCAAGAGAACAGACCTAACTATGGCTACACCTTC
.	.	TRBV4-3	TRBJ2-2	CASSQAYMEPRELFF	TGCGCCAGCAGCCAAGCCTACATGGAGCCGCGCGAGCTGTTTTTT
.	.	TRBV10-3	TRBJ2-5	CAIADQGGTQYF	TGTGCCATCGCAGACCAGGGGGGGACCCAGTACTTC
.	many	TRBV12-3/TRBV12-4	TRBJ2-3	CASRTDPDTQYF	TGTGCCAGCAGGACAGACCCGGATACGCAGTATTTT
.	.	TRBV20-1	TRBJ2-1	CSAGTQGSYNEQFF	TGCAGTGCCGGGACACAGGGCAGTTACAATGAGCAGTTCTTC
.	few	TRBV19	TRBJ1-2	CASSRVNYGYTF	TGTGCCAGTTCGAGGGTGAACTATGGCTACACCTTC
TRBD1	.	TRBV2	TRBJ1-1	CARQTGIGTEAFF	TGTGCCAGACAGACAGGGATTGGCACTGAAGCTTTCTTT
.	.	TRBV5-1	TRBJ2-3	CASRPVAAVSTDTQYF	TGCGCCAGCAGGCCCGTTGCAGCGGTAAGCACAGATACGCAGTATTTT
TRBD1	few	TRBV6-5	TRBJ1-4	CASSYRGGANEKLFF	TGTGCCAGCAGTTACAGAGGGGGCGCGAATGAAAAACTGTTTTTT
TRBD2	few	TRBV7-3	TRBJ2-1	CASSASGVYNEQFF	TGTGCCAGCAGCGCGAGCGGGGTCTACAATGAGCAGTTCTTC
.	few	TRBV6-1	TRBJ2-5	CASSPSSETQYF	TGTGCCAGCAGTCCCTCGAGCGAGACCCAGTACTTC
TRBD1	.	TRBV12-5	TRBJ1-4	CASVHRGRGEKLFF	TGTGCTAGTGTTCACAGGGGCAGGGGTGAAAAACTGTTTTTT
.	few	TRBV7-9	TRBJ2-3	CASSDSAGEGGTDTQYF	TGTGCCAGCAGCGATAGCGCAGGGGAAGGCGGCACAGATACGCAGTATTTT
TRBD2	few	TRBV6-5	TRBJ2-1	CASSYGIPGGGNEQFF	TGTGCCAGCAGTTACGGGATCCCGGGGGGTGGAAATGAGCAGTTCTTC
TRBD2	many	TRBV5-1	TRBJ2-3	CASSRTSGGAMTDTQYF	TGCGCCAGCAGCAGGACTAGCGGGGGGGCCATGACAGATACGCAGTATTTT
.	.	TRBV5-4	TRBJ1-2	CASSSASLNYGYTF	TGTGCCAGCAGCTCGGCAAGTCTAAACTATGGCTACACCTTC
.	.	TRBV6-6	TRBJ1-1	CASSPLGQTEAFF	TGTGCCAGCAGTCCGTTAGGGCAGACTGAAGCTTTCTTT
.	.	TRBV7-8	TRBJ1-1	CASSLTDIAGLEAFF	TGTGCCAGCAGCTTAACGGACATCGCAGGGCTTGAAGCTTTCTTT
.	few	TRBV15	TRBJ1-4	CATSNRVEKLFF	TGTGCCACCAGCAATAGGGTTGAAAAACTGTTTTTT
.	few	TRBV24-1	TRBJ2-1	CATSDWTAEQFF	TGTGCCACCAGTGACTGGACAGCTGAGCAGTTCTTC
TRBD2	.	TRBV12-3/TRBV12-4	TRBJ2-5	CASRVAGRGGLGQETQYF	TGTGCCAGCAGGGTCGCGGGGCGGGGGGGCTTAGGGCAAGAGACCCAGTACTTC
.	.	TRBV5-4	TRBJ2-2	CASSFAGATGELFF	TGTGCCAGCAGCTTTGCGGGGGCTACCGGGGAGCTGTTTTTT
.	.	TRBV28	TRBJ1-6	CASSFGLLRSPLHF	TGTGCCAGCAGTTTCGGGTTATTAAGATCACCCCTCCACTTT
TRBD2	few	TRBV5-1	TRBJ2-1	CASSLSLAGVNEQFF	TGCGCCAGCAGCTTGAGTCTAGCGGGGGTCAATGAGCAGTTCTTC
.	few	TRBV5-6	TRBJ1-1	CASSYAMAGTNTEAFF	TGTGCCAGCAGCTATGCAATGGCAGGGACGAACACTGAAGCTTTCTTT
.	.	TRBV30	TRBJ2-7	CAWSVAVTGVSEQYF	TGTGCCTGGAGTGTCGCGGTAACGGGGGTTAGCGAGCAGTACTTC
.	.	TRBV6-6	TRBJ1-5	CASTFGDQPQHF	TGTGCCAGCACCTTCGGGGACCAGCCCCAGCATTTT
.	few	TRBV11-3	TRBJ2-2	CASTGGGYTGELFF	TGTGCCAGCACCGGCGGGGGCTACACCGGGGAGCTGTTTTTT
.	few	TRBV3-1	TRBJ1-1	CASSQVPEGAFF	TGTGCCAGCAGCCAAGTCCCGGAGGGGGCTTTCTTT
.	.	TRBV4-2	TRBJ2-7	CASSQSSLHEQYF	TGTGCCAGCAGCCAAAGCTCCCTCCACGAGCAGTACTTC
.	few	TRBV4-3	TRBJ2-2	CASSQLPGVGELFF	TGCGCCAGCAGCCAACTGCCCGGGGTCGGGGAGCTGTTTTTT
.	.	TRBV7-6	TRBJ2-5	CASSRRAGVETQYF	TGTGCCAGCAGCAGGCGGGCTGGGGTGGAGACCCAGTACTTC
.	.	TRBV12-5	TRBJ1-1	CASGLQAGTEAFF	TGTGCTAGTGGTTTACAGGCTGGGACTGAAGCTTTCTTT
.	many	TRBV7-2	TRBJ2-1	CASSLDPNEQFF	TGTGCCAGCAGCTTAGACCCCAATGAGCAGTTCTTC
TRBD1	.	TRBV11-3	TRBJ1-1	CASSMDRRTEAFF	TGTGCCAGCAGCATGGACAGGAGGACTGAAGCTTTCTTT
TRBD2	.	TRBV12-3/TRBV12-4	TRBJ2-4	CASSSPRTSGNKNIQYF	TGTGCCAGCAGTTCCCCCCGGACTAGCGGGAACAAAAACATTCAGTACTTC
.	.	TRBV28	TRBJ2-2	CASRERSSYTGELFF	TGTGCCAGCAGAGAAAGGTCTTCCTACACCGGGGAGCTGTTTTTT
.	few	TRBV7-2	TRBJ2-1	CASSPRLEGEQFF	TGTGCCAGCAGCCCTCGGTTAGAGGGTGAGCAGTTCTTC
.	few	TRBV18	TRBJ1-5	CASSPKNKGNQPQHF	TGTGCCAGCTCACCCAAAAACAAGGGGAATCAGCCCCAGCATTTT
.	.	TRBV5-1	TRBJ2-2	CASSPTDTGELFF	TGCGCCAGCAGCCCGACGGACACCGGGGAGCTGTTTTTT
.	many	TRBV6-2/TRBV6-3	TRBJ2-1	CASSPPNNEQFF	TGTGCCAGCAGCCCACCGAACAATGAGCAGTTCTTC
.	few	TRBV20-1	TRBJ1-3	CSAPGIGGNTIYF	TGCAGTGCTCCGGGGATAGGTGGAAACACCATATATTTT
.	.	TRBV5-6	TRBJ2-5	CASSFQRGETQYF	TGTGCCAGCAGCTTTCAACGAGGGGAGACCCAGTACTTC
TRBD1	.	TRBV10-3	TRBJ2-1	CAIRPGQGSYNEQFF	TGTGCCATCAGACCGGGACAGGGATCCTACAATGAGCAGTTCTTC
TRBD1	many	TRBV20-1	TRBJ2-2	CSAWDRGTGELFF	TGCAGTGCTTGGGACAGGGGCACCGGGGAGCTGTTTTTT
.	few	TRBV7-2	TRBJ2-5	CASSLPTPQETQYF	TGTGCCAGCAGCCTCCCGACACCCCAAGAGACCCAGTACTTC
TRBD1	few	TRBV12-3/TRBV12-4	TRBJ2-3	CASSRDRGGDTQYF	TGTGCCAGCAGTCGGGACAGGGGAGGAGATACGCAGTATTTT
.	few	TRBV9	TRBJ2-1	CASSEEWTPWNEQFF	TGTGCCAGCAGCGAGGAATGGACGCCCTGGAATGAGCAGTTCTTC
.	.	TRBV20-1	TRBJ1-1	CSAPRGNTEAFF	TGCAGTGCCCCGAGGGGGAACACTGAAGCTTTCTTT
.	few	TRBV6-5	TRBJ1-4	CASSYSPQRDVEKLFF	TGTGCCAGCAGTTACTCCCCCCAAAGGGATGTGGAAAAACTGTTTTTT